These T cell receptor beta chains were read from a single sample in a study of shared clonotypes between healthy human individuals. Sequencing used immunoSEQ multiplex PCR; TCRdb keeps in-frame clones, though not all of them. The data hold roughly 2,500,000 clones, with 93% observed a single time. Material for sequencing was naive CD4+ T cells from PBMCs. The receptor source for this set is a man in his late teens or twenties in good health. Some clones in this sample may be carry-over from other donors' samples. Both conserved end residues are part of each CDR3. Fields, in order: J gene, V gene, clone size, D gene, CDR3 DNA, CDR3 protein. D genes are given only for firm matches. Expanded clones get a size class; other rows say once, few or many, or leave the size out.

J: TRBJ1-2; V: TRBV29-1; size: .; D: TRBD1; DNA: TGCAGCGTTGAGGGGACAGTTCCGGACTATGGCTACACCTTC; CDR3: CSVEGTVPDYGYTF
J: TRBJ1-1; V: TRBV18; size: .; D: TRBD1; DNA: TGTGCCAGCTCCCAGGGACAGAGCATGAACACTGAAGCTTTCTTT; CDR3: CASSQGQSMNTEAFF
J: TRBJ2-7; V: TRBV5-1; size: .; D: .; DNA: TGCGCCAGCAGCTTGGCCGGCTCACGGAACGAGCAGTACTTC; CDR3: CASSLAGSRNEQYF
J: TRBJ2-7; V: TRBV7-2; size: .; D: .; DNA: TGTGCCAGCAGCTTAATCGGGACAACTCTAACCGAGCAGTACTTC; CDR3: CASSLIGTTLTEQYF
J: TRBJ2-7; V: TRBV28; size: .; D: TRBD1; DNA: TGTGCCAGCACGGAGCCCCGGCAGGGGACAGCCGAGCAGTACTTC; CDR3: CASTEPRQGTAEQYF
J: TRBJ2-3; V: TRBV5-8; size: .; D: .; DNA: TGTGCCAGCAGCACGACCCCGTTTTTGGATACGCAGTATTTT; CDR3: CASSTTPFLDTQYF
J: TRBJ2-5; V: TRBV14; size: .; D: .; DNA: TGTGCCAGCAGCCAAGGGCCTGGGTACAACCAGGAGACCCAGTACTTC; CDR3: CASSQGPGYNQETQYF
J: TRBJ2-2; V: TRBV25-1; size: few; D: TRBD1; DNA: TGTGCCAGCAGGGACAGGGGAAGGTCCGGGGAGCTGTTTTTT; CDR3: CASRDRGRSGELFF
J: TRBJ2-3; V: TRBV4-2; size: .; D: TRBD2; DNA: TGTGCCAGCAGCCAAGATAGGGGTACTAGCGGGAGGGCAGATACGCAGTATTTT; CDR3: CASSQDRGTSGRADTQYF
J: TRBJ1-4; V: TRBV18; size: .; D: .; DNA: TGTGCCAGCTCACCTAACCAGGAGGGAAAACTGTTTTTT; CDR3: CASSPNQEGKLFF
J: TRBJ2-7; V: TRBV5-4; size: .; D: .; DNA: TGTGCCAGCAGCTTGGAGGGGGTTTACGAGCAGTACTTC; CDR3: CASSLEGVYEQYF
J: TRBJ2-3; V: TRBV20-1; size: .; D: .; DNA: TGCAGTGCTCAGGGCACAGATACGCAGTATTTT; CDR3: CSAQGTDTQYF
J: TRBJ2-7; V: TRBV7-2; size: .; D: TRBD1; DNA: TGTGCCAGCAGCCCAACAATCCGAAGCGGGACAGGGTACTACGAGCAGTACTTC; CDR3: CASSPTIRSGTGYYEQYF
J: TRBJ2-2; V: TRBV7-9; size: .; D: .; DNA: TGTGCCAGCAGCTTAGTCCCGGGACACAAATCCGGGGAGCTGTTTTTT; CDR3: CASSLVPGHKSGELFF
J: TRBJ1-2; V: TRBV7-9; size: .; D: .; DNA: TGTGCCAGCAGCTTACATGCACGATTTCCGGGAGATGGCTACACCTTC; CDR3: CASSLHARFPGDGYTF
J: TRBJ1-1; V: TRBV28; size: .; D: .; DNA: TGTGCCAGCAGTCCAGAGGCGGGGGAGGAAGCTTTCTTT; CDR3: CASSPEAGEEAFF
J: TRBJ2-7; V: TRBV5-1; size: .; D: .; DNA: TGCGCCAGCACCAAAAAAGAAGCGGACAGTCGCGAGCAGTACTTC; CDR3: CASTKKEADSREQYF
J: TRBJ2-2; V: TRBV28; size: .; D: .; DNA: TGTGCCAGCAGCCCCAACACCGGGGAGCTGTTTTTT; CDR3: CASSPNTGELFF
J: TRBJ2-3; V: TRBV19; size: .; D: .; DNA: TGTGCCAGTAGTATAGCTGCGGTAGTGGCAGATACGCAGTATTTT; CDR3: CASSIAAVVADTQYF
J: TRBJ2-1; V: TRBV5-1; size: .; D: TRBD2; DNA: TGCGCCAGCAGCATCGGGACTAGCGGGAGGGCCTCCTACAATGAGCAGTTCTTC; CDR3: CASSIGTSGRASYNEQFF
J: TRBJ2-1; V: TRBV6-5; size: .; D: TRBD2; DNA: TGTGCCAGCAACAAACTAGCGGACCTATACAATGAGCAGTTCTTC; CDR3: CASNKLADLYNEQFF
J: TRBJ1-2; V: TRBV2; size: .; D: TRBD1; DNA: TGTGCCAGCAGAAGTAGACAGGGGGCGTCGGGCTACACCTTC; CDR3: CASRSRQGASGYTF
J: TRBJ2-7; V: TRBV6-6; size: .; D: TRBD1; DNA: TGTGCCAGCAGTCAAACACAGGGGCGTCCCTACGAGCAGTACTTC; CDR3: CASSQTQGRPYEQYF
J: TRBJ2-6; V: TRBV29-1; size: .; D: .; DNA: TGCAGCGTTCAGGGATTGATGGGTGGGGCCAACGTCCTGACTTTC; CDR3: CSVQGLMGGANVLTF
J: TRBJ1-2; V: TRBV19; size: .; D: .; DNA: TGTGCCAGTAGTGCCACGCAGGTGGTCTATGGCTACACCTTC; CDR3: CASSATQVVYGYTF
J: TRBJ1-1; V: TRBV5-4; size: .; D: TRBD1; DNA: TGTGCCAGCAGCAGGGGACAGGGGACAGAGGGGAGCACTGAAGCTTTCTTT; CDR3: CASSRGQGTEGSTEAFF
J: TRBJ1-2; V: TRBV28; size: .; D: TRBD1; DNA: TGTGCCAGCAGTTCGGACAGGGCCTATGGCTACACCTTC; CDR3: CASSSDRAYGYTF
J: TRBJ2-7; V: TRBV28; size: .; D: TRBD1; DNA: TGTGCCAGCAGTTTAGGTACAGGGGCGAGCTCCTACGAGCAGTACTTC; CDR3: CASSLGTGASSYEQYF
J: TRBJ1-1; V: TRBV7-9; size: .; D: TRBD1; DNA: TGTGCCAGCAGCTTGGGGACAGGGGGCGCTCCCACTGAAGCTTTCTTT; CDR3: CASSLGTGGAPTEAFF
J: TRBJ2-1; V: TRBV15; size: .; D: .; DNA: TGTGCCACCAGCGGGGTGACAGGGAGGGACTACAATGAGCAGTTCTTC; CDR3: CATSGVTGRDYNEQFF
J: TRBJ2-1; V: TRBV18; size: .; D: TRBD1; DNA: TGTGCCAGCTCAGGATTATTCGGGACAGGGGTCCGCGGTGAGCAGTTCTTC; CDR3: CASSGLFGTGVRGEQFF
J: TRBJ2-2; V: TRBV28; size: .; D: TRBD2; DNA: TGTGCCAGCAGCCTAGCCCTACGCGGGAGGGCCTACACCGGGGAGCTGTTTTTT; CDR3: CASSLALRGRAYTGELFF
J: TRBJ1-3; V: TRBV19; size: .; D: TRBD1; DNA: TGTGCCAGTAGTGGACGGACAGGGGACGGAAACACCATATATTTT; CDR3: CASSGRTGDGNTIYF
J: TRBJ1-1; V: TRBV2; size: few; D: .; DNA: TGTGCCAGCAGTGCACAGAGGAACACTGAAGCTTTCTTT; CDR3: CASSAQRNTEAFF
J: TRBJ2-7; V: TRBV7-2; size: .; D: .; DNA: TGTGCCAGCAGCACCACCGGGGCCCAGGGCTACGAGCAGTACTTC; CDR3: CASSTTGAQGYEQYF
J: TRBJ2-1; V: TRBV7-3; size: .; D: TRBD2; DNA: TGTGCCAGCAGCTTAAGCGGGAGTGGGTCCTACAATGAGCAGTTCTTC; CDR3: CASSLSGSGSYNEQFF
J: TRBJ2-1; V: TRBV6-1; size: .; D: .; DNA: TGTGCCAGCAGGGAAAGAAGGTACCCCGGAGATAGGCTTGGGCCTTACAATGAGCAGTTCTTC; CDR3: CASRERRYPGDRLGPYNEQFF
J: TRBJ1-1; V: TRBV6-1; size: .; D: TRBD1; DNA: TGTGCCAGCAGTGCCAGACAGGGGGTCTACACTGAAGCTTTCTTT; CDR3: CASSARQGVYTEAFF
J: TRBJ1-1; V: TRBV5-5; size: few; D: TRBD1; DNA: TGTGCCAGCAGCCGTGGGACAGACACTGAAGCTTTCTTT; CDR3: CASSRGTDTEAFF
J: TRBJ2-7; V: TRBV2; size: .; D: TRBD2; DNA: TGTGCCAGCGCCCTAGCGGGAGTCTTTTACGAGCAGTACTTC; CDR3: CASALAGVFYEQYF
J: TRBJ1-2; V: TRBV5-1; size: .; D: .; DNA: TGCGCCAGCAGCTTGGTGGGGGGCAGGTATGGCTACACCTTC; CDR3: CASSLVGGRYGYTF
J: TRBJ1-2; V: TRBV27; size: .; D: .; DNA: TGTGCCAGCAGTTCTTCCCAGGTTTATGGCTACACCTTC; CDR3: CASSSSQVYGYTF
J: TRBJ2-3; V: TRBV5-1; size: once; D: TRBD2; DNA: TGCGCCAGCAGCCCCGGGACTAGCGGACACACAGATACGCAGTATTTT; CDR3: CASSPGTSGHTDTQYF
J: TRBJ2-7; V: TRBV19; size: .; D: TRBD1; DNA: TGTGCCAGTAGTAAGGACAGGGTTGACGAGCAGTACTTC; CDR3: CASSKDRVDEQYF
J: TRBJ2-1; V: TRBV28; size: .; D: TRBD2; DNA: TGTGCCAGCAGTTACCCGGGACTAGCGGGAGGGCCTTTGGATGAGCAGTTCTTC; CDR3: CASSYPGLAGGPLDEQFF
J: TRBJ1-5; V: TRBV11-2; size: .; D: .; DNA: TGTGCCAGCAGCTTAGGGGTAATGGGGGGCAATCAGCCCCAGCATTTT; CDR3: CASSLGVMGGNQPQHF
J: TRBJ2-5; V: TRBV7-2; size: .; D: .; DNA: TGTGCCAGCAGCTTAGGGGTGGGGCGGGAGACCCAGTACTTC; CDR3: CASSLGVGRETQYF
J: TRBJ1-2; V: TRBV11-1; size: .; D: .; DNA: TGTGCCAGCAGCTTGGCAGAAGCTAGGGGCTACACCTTC; CDR3: CASSLAEARGYTF
J: TRBJ1-1; V: TRBV5-4; size: .; D: .; DNA: TGTGCCAGCAGCTTGCCGGGGCAGTTGAACACTGAAGCTTTCTTT; CDR3: CASSLPGQLNTEAFF